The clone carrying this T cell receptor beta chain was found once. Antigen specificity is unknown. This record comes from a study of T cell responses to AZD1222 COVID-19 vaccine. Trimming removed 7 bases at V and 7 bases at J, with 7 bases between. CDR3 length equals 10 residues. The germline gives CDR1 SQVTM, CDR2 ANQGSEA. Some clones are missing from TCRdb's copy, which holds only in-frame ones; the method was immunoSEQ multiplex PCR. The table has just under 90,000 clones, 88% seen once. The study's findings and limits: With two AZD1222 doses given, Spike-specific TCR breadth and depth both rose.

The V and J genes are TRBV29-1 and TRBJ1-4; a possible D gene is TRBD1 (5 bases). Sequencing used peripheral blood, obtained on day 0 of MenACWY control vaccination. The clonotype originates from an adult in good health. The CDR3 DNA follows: TGCAGCGCCAGGGTTGAAAAACTGTTTTTT. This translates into CSARVEKLFF.